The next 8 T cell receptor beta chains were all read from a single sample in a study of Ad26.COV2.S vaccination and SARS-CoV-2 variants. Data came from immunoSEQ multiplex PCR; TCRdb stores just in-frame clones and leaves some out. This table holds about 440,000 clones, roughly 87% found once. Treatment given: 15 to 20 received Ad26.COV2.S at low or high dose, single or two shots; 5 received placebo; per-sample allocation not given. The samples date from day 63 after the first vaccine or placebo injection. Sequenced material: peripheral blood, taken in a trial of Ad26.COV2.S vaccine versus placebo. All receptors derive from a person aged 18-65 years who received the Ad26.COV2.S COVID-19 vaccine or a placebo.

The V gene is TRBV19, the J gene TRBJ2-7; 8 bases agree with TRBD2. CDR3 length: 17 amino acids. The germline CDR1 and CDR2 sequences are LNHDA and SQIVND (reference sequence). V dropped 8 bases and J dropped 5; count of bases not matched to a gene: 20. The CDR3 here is CASSNPRGLAFLHEQYF. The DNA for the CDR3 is TGTGCCAGTTCAAACCCCAGAGGACTAGCTTTTTTGCACGAGCAGTACTTC.

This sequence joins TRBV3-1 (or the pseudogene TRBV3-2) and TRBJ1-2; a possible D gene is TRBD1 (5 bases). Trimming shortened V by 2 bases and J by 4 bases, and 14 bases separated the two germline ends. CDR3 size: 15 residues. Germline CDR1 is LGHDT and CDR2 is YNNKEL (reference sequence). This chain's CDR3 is CASSQFQGRIYGYTF. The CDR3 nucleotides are TGTGCCAGCAGCCAATTTCAGGGACGAATCTATGGCTACACCTTC.

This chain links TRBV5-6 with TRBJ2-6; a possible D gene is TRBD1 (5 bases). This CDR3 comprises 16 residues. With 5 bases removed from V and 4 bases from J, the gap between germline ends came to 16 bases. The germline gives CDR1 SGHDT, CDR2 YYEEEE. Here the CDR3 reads CASSYRAPGGANVLTF. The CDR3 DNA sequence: TGTGCCAGCAGTTACCGGGCCCCAGGGGGGGCCAACGTCCTGACTTTC.

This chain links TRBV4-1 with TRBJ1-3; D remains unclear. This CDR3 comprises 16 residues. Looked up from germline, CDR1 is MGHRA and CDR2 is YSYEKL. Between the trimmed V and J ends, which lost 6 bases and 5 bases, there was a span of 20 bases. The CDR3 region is CASSPTGAGLRNTIYF. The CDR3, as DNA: TGCGCCAGCAGTCCCACCGGTGCAGGACTGAGAAACACCATATATTTT.

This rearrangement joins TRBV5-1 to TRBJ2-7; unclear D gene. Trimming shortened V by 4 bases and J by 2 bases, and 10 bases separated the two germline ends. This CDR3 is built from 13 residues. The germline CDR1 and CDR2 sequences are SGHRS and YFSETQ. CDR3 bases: TGCGCCAGCAGCCCCACGTCCGCCTACGAGCAGTACTTC. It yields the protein CASSPTSAYEQYF.

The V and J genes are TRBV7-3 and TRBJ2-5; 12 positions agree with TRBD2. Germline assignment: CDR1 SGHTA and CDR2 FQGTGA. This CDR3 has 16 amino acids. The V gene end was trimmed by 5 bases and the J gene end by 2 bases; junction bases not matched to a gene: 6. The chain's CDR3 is CASSLNGLAGQETQYF. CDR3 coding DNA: TGTGCCAGCAGCCTAAACGGACTAGCGGGGCAAGAGACCCAGTACTTC.

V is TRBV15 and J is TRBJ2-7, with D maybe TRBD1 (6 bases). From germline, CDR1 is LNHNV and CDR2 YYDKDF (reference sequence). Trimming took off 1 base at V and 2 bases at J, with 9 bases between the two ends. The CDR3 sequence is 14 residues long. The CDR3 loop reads CATSRGDTTYEQYF. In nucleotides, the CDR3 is TGTGCCACCAGCAGAGGGGACACAACCTACGAGCAGTACTTC.

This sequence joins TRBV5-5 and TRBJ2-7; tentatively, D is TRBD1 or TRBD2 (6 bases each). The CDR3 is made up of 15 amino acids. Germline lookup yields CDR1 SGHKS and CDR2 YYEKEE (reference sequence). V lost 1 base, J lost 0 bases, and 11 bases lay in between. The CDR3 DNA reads TGTGCCAGCAGCTTGTTCGCGGGACACTCCTACGAGCAGTACTTC. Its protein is CASSLFAGHSYEQYF.